This T cell receptor (beta chain) was profiled in a study of Graves' ophthalmopathy and Graves' hyperthyroidism. Study-wide results and limits: Blood samples also showed most expanded thyroid clonotypes exceeding 0.001 frequency. A 13-signature model separated ophthalmopathy from stable hyperthyroidism, roughly 85% sensitivity, around 81% specificity.

The CDR3 extends over 11 amino acids. With 6 bases removed from V and 2 bases from J, the gap between germline ends came to 4 bases. Hyperthyroidism was classified as stable if no ophthalmopathy occurred within 18 months of follow-up. Clinical symptoms, serum thyroxine, TRAb, thyroid ultrasound and orbital computed tomography formed the basis of diagnosis. This clonotype was counted ten times or more. The antigen is unknown. Researchers took RNA transcripts and amplified TCR beta CDR3 regions from them. The workflow started with a first-round RT-PCR run with HTBI primers and then moved on to a second-round multiplex PCR. A single record per CDR3 protein comes from TCRdb applying MiXCR to the multiplex PCR reads. The sample has hundreds of thousands of distinct CDR3 sequences; 15% are singletons.

The origin of this receptor is a young woman with stable Graves' hyperthyroidism. Specimen: peripheral blood. The chain has TRBV12-3 or TRBV12-4 and TRBJ1-2; no firm D call. The CDR3 loop is CASRENYGYTF. The CDR3, as DNA: TGTGCCAGCAGGGAAAACTATGGCTACACCTTC.